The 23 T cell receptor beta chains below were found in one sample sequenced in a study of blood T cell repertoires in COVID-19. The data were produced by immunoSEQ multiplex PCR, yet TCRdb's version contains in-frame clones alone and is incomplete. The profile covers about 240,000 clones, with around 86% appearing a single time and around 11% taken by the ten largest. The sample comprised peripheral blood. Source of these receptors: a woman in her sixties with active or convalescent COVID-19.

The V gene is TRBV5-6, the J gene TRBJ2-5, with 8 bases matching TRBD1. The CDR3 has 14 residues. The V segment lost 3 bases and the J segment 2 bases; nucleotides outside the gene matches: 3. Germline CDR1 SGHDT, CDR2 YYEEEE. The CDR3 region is CASSSTGVQETQYF. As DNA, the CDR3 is TGTGCCAGCAGCTCGACAGGGGTTCAAGAGACCCAGTACTTC. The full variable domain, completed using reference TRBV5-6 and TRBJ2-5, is DAGVTQSPTHLIKTRGQQVTLRCSPKSGHDTVSWYQQALGQGPQFIFQYYEEEERQRGNFPDRFSGHQFPNYSSELNVNALLLGDSALYLCASSSTGVQETQYFGPGTRLLVL.

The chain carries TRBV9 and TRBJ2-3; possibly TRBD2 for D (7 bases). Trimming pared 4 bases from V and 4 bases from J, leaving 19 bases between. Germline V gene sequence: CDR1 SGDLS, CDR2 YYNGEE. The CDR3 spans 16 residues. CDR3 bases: TGTGCCAGCAGCCCCCTTCGGGGGGCTGGGGCAGATACGCAGTATTTT. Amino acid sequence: CASSPLRGAGADTQYF.

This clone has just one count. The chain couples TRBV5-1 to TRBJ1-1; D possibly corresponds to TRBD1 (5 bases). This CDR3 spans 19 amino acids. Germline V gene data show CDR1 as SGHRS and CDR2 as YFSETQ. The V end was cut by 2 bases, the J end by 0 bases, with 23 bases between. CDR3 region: CASSFLLPRQILMNTEAFF. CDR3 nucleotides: TGCGCCAGCAGCTTCCTCCTCCCTCGACAGATTCTCATGAACACTGAAGCTTTCTTT.

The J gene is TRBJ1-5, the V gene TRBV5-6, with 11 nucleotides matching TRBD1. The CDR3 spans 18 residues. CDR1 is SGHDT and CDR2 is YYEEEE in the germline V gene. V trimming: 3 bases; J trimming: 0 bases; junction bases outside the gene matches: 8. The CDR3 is CASSSAGQGVNSNQPQHF. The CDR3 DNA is TGTGCCAGCAGCTCTGCGGGACAGGGGGTGAATAGCAATCAGCCCCAGCATTTT. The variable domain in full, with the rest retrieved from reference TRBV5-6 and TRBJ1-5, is DAGVTQSPTHLIKTRGQQVTLRCSPKSGHDTVSWYQQALGQGPQFIFQYYEEEERQRGNFPDRFSGHQFPNYSSELNVNALLLGDSALYLCASSSAGQGVNSNQPQHFGDGTRLSIL.

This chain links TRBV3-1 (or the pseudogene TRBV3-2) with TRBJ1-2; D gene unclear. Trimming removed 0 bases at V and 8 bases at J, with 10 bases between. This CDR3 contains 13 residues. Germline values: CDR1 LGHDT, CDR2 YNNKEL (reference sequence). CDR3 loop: CASSQDVIRGYTF. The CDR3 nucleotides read TGTGCCAGCAGCCAAGACGTTATTCGGGGCTACACCTTC.

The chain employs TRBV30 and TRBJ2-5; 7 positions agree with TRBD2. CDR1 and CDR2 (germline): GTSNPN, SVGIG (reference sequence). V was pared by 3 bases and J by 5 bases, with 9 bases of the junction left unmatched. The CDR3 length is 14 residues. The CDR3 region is CAWRGRGTVETQYF. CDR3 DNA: TGTGCCTGGAGGGGGAGGGGCACGGTTGAGACCCAGTACTTC.

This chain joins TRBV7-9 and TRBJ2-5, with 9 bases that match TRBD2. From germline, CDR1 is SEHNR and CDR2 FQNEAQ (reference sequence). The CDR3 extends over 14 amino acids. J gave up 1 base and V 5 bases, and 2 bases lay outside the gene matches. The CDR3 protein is CASSQRGAQETQYF. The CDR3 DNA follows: TGTGCCAGCAGCCAGCGGGGGGCCCAAGAGACCCAGTACTTC. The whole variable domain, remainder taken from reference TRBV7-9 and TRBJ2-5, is DTGVSQNPRHKITKRGQNVTFRCDPISEHNRLYWYRQTLGQGPEFLTYFQNEAQLEKSRLLSDRFSAERPKGSFSTLEIQRTEQGDSAMYLCASSQRGAQETQYFGPGTRLLVL.

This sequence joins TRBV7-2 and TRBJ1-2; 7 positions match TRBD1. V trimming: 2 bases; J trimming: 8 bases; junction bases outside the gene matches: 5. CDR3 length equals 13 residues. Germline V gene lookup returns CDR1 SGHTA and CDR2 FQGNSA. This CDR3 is CASSLRQGEGYTF. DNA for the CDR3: TGTGCCAGCAGCTTACGACAGGGAGAAGGCTACACCTTC.

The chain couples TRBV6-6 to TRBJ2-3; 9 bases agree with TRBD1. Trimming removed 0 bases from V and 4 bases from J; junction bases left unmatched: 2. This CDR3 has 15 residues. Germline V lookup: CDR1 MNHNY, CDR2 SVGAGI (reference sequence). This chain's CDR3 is CASSYSTGGADTQYF. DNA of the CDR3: TGTGCCAGCAGTTACTCGACAGGGGGGGCAGATACGCAGTATTTT.

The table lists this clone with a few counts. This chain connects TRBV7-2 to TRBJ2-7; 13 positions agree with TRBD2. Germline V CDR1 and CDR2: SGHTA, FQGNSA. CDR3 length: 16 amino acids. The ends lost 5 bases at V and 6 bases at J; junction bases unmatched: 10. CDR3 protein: CASSLGLAGSQIEQYF. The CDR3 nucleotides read TGTGCCAGCAGCCTGGGACTAGCGGGGAGTCAAATCGAGCAGTACTTC.

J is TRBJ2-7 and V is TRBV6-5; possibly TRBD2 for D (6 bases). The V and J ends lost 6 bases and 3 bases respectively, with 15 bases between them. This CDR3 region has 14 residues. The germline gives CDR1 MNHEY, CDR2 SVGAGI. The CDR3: CASSRGTGDYEQYF. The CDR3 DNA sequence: TGTGCCAGCAGCCGCGGGACCGGGGACTACGAGCAGTACTTC.

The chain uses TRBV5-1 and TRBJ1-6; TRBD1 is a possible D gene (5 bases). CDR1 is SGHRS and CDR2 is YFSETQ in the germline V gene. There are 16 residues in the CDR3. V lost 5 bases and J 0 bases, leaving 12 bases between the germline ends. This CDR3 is CASSSLGASYNSPLHF. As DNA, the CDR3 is TGCGCCAGCAGTTCTCTAGGGGCCTCCTATAATTCACCCCTCCACTTT.

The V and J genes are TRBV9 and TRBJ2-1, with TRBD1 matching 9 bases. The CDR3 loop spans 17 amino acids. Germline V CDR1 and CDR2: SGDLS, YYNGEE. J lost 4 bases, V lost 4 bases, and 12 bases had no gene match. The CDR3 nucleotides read TGTGCCAGCAGCACAGGGGGCCAGGCGTGGGCATACAATGAGCAGTTCTTC. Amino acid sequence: CASSTGGQAWAYNEQFF.

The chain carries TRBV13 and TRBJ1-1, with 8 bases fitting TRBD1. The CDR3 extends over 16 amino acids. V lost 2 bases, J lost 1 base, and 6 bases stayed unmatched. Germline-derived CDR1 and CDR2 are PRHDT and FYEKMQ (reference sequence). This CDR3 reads CASSLFRGQTNTEAFF. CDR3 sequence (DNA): TGTGCCAGCAGCTTATTCAGGGGGCAAACGAACACTGAAGCTTTCTTT.

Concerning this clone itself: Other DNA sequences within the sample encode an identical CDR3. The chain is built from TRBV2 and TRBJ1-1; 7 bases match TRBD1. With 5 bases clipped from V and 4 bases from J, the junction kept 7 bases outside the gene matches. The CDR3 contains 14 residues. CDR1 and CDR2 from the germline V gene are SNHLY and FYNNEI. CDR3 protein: CASSTQGLGTEAFF. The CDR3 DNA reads TGTGCCAGCAGTACACAGGGGCTGGGCACTGAAGCTTTCTTT.

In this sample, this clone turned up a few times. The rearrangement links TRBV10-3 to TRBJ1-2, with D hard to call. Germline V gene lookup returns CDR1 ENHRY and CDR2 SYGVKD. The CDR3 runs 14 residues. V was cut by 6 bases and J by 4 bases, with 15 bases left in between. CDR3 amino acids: CAIRAEVLVYGYTF. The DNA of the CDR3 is TGTGCCATCAGAGCCGAGGTGCTGGTCTATGGCTACACCTTC.

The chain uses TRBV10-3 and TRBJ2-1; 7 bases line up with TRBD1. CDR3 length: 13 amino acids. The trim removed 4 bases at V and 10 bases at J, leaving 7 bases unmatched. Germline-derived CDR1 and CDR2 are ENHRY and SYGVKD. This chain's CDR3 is CAISGGQTGEQFF. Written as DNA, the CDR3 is TGTGCCATCAGTGGGGGACAGACCGGCGAGCAGTTCTTC.

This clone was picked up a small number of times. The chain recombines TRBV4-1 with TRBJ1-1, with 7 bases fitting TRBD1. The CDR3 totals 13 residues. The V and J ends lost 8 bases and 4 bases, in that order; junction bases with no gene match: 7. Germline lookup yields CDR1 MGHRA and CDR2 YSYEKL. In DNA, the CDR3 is TGCGCCAGCGCCAGGGGGGCTAGCACTGAAGCTTTCTTT. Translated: CASARGASTEAFF.

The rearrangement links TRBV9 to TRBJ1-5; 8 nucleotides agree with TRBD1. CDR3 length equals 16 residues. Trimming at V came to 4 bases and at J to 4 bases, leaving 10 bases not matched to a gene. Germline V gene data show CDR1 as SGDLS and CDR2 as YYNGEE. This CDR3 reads CASSTPGTGLNQPQHF. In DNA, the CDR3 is TGTGCCAGCAGCACCCCCGGGACAGGTTTAAATCAGCCCCAGCATTTT.

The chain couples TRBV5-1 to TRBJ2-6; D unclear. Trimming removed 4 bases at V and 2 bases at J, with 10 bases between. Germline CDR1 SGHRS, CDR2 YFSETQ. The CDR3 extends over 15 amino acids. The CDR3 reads CASSLMEPGANVLTF. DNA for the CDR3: TGCGCCAGCAGCCTGATGGAGCCTGGGGCCAACGTCCTGACTTTC.

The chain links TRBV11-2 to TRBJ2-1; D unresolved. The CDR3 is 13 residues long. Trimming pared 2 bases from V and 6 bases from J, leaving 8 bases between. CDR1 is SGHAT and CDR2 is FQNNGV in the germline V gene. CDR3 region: CASSLSRGNEQFF. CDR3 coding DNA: TGTGCCAGCAGCTTATCTAGAGGCAATGAGCAGTTCTTC. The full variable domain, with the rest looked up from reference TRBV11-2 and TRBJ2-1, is EAGVAQSPRYKIIEKRQSVAFWCNPISGHATLYWYQQILGQGPKLLIQFQNNGVVDDSQLPKDRFSAERLKGVDSTLKIQPAKLEDSAVYLCASSLSRGNEQFFGPGTRLTVL.

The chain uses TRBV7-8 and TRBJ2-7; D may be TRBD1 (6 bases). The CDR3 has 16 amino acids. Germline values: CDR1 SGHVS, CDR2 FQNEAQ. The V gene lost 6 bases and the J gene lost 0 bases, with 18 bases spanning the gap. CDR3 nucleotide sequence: TGTGCCAGCAGTCCCCTCCGGGACACTTTCTCCTACGAGCAGTACTTC. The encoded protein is CASSPLRDTFSYEQYF.

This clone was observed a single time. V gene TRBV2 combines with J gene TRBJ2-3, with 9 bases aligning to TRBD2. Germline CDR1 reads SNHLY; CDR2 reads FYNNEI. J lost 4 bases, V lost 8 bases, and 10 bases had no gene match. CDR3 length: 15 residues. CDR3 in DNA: TGTGCCAGCGGGGGGGCTAGCGGGGTGGCAGATACGCAGTATTTT. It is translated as CASGGASGVADTQYF. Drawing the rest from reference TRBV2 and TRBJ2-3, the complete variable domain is EPEVTQTPSHQVTQMGQEVILRCVPISNHLYFYWYRQILGQKVEFLVSFYNNEISEKSEIFDDQFSVERPDGSNFTLKIRSTKLEDSAMYFCASGGASGVADTQYFGPGTRLTVL.